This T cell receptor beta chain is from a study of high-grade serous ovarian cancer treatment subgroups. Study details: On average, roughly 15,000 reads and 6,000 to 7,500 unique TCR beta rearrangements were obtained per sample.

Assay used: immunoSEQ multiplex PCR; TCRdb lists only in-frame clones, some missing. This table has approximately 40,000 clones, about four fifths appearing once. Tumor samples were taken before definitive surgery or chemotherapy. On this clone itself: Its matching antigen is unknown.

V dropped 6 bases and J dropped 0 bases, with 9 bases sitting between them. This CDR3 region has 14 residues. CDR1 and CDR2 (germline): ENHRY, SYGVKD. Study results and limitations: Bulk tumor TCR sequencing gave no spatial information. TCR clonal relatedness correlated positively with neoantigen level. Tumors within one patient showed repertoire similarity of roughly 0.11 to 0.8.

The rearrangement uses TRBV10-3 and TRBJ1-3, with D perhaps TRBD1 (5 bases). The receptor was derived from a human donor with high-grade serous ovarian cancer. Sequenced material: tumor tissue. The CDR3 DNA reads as TGTGCCATCAGCCGGGGGGACTCTGGAAACACCATATATTTT. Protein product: CAISRGDSGNTIYF.